This passage covers 13 T cell receptor beta chains from one sample sequenced in a study of cytomegalovirus exposure and HLA in healthy donors. The study ran its PCR with 60 Vbeta and 13 Jbeta primers. The assay was immunoSEQ multiplex PCR, and TCRdb's table has in-frame clones only and misses some. The sample contains about 97,000 clones, over 60% of which appear only once. Sequences were obtained from PBMCs. All receptors come from a male donor in good health and CMV-seropositive.

The chain couples TRBV7-9 to TRBJ1-1; D is possibly TRBD1 (5 bases). Deletions cut 2 bases from V and 5 bases from J, with 15 bases between. Germline CDR1 reads SEHNR; CDR2 reads FQNEAQ (reference sequence). The CDR3 is 15 amino acids. CDR3 bases: TGTGCCAGCAGCTTATATTCGGGGGGAGGGACTGAAGCTTTCTTT. This gives the protein CASSLYSGGGTEAFF.

DNA for the CDR3: TGTGCCTGGGTAGGGGGTTTAGAAGCTTTCTTT. As protein: CAWVGGLEAFF. This chain joins TRBV30 and TRBJ1-1; possibly TRBD1 for D (6 bases). The CDR3 runs to 11 residues. The germline V and J ends were trimmed by 5 bases and 8 bases, with 12 bases remaining between them. CDR1 GTSNPN and CDR2 SVGIG come from the germline V gene (reference sequence).

This chain links TRBV28 with TRBJ2-7, with D unresolved. Between the trimmed V and J ends, which lost 6 bases and 5 bases, there was a span of 14 bases. This CDR3 is 13 amino acids long. Germline V gene sequence: CDR1 MDHEN, CDR2 SYDVKM. The CDR3 reads CASRVRSRDEQYF. In DNA form, the CDR3 reads TGTGCCAGCAGGGTGCGGTCTCGGGACGAGCAGTACTTC.

The chain has TRBV7-3 and TRBJ2-2, with D uncertain. Germline V lookup: CDR1 SGHTA, CDR2 FQGTGA. V dropped 4 bases and J dropped 7 bases, with 7 bases sitting between them. CDR3 size: 12 residues. CDR3 sequence (DNA): TGTGCCAGCAGCTCCAACGGCGGGGAGCTGTTTTTT. Protein product: CASSSNGGELFF.

This clone was counted a single time. The chain has TRBV30 and TRBJ1-6, with TRBD1 matching 9 bases. The CDR3 spans 14 residues. CDR1 and CDR2 (germline): GTSNPN, SVGIG (reference sequence). Trimming removed 2 bases from V and 9 bases from J; junction bases left unmatched: 5. The CDR3 coding sequence is TGTGCCTGGAGTACCGGGACAGGGTCTTCACCCCTCCACTTT. It yields the protein CAWSTGTGSSPLHF.

This clone was counted between two and nine times. The V call is TRBV7-2, the J call TRBJ2-7; the match to TRBD2 covers 7 bases. V lost 1 base, J lost 2 bases, and 2 bases stayed unmatched. The CDR3 covers 14 residues. Germline V gene lookup returns CDR1 SGHTA and CDR2 FQGNSA. The CDR3 region has the DNA TGTGCCAGCAGCTTAGACGGGACTACCTACGAGCAGTACTTC. Encoded protein: CASSLDGTTYEQYF. The full variable domain, its missing parts supplied by reference TRBV7-2 and TRBJ2-7, is GAGVSQSPSNKVTEKGKDVELRCDPISGHTALYWYRQSLGQGLEFLIYFQGNSAPDKSGLPSDRFSAERTGGSVSTLTIQRTQQEDSAVYLCASSLDGTTYEQYFGPGTRLTVT.

This clone has only a few counts. The rearrangement links TRBV7-7 to TRBJ2-1; the match to TRBD2 covers 11 bases. The V gene end was trimmed by 5 bases and the J gene end by 7 bases; junction bases not matched to a gene: 13. The CDR3 runs 17 residues. From germline, CDR1 is SSHAT and CDR2 FNYEAQ (reference sequence). The CDR3 DNA reads as TGTGCCAGCAGCCCGTACGCACTAGCGGGAGTTATAAATGAGCAGTTCTTC. Its protein is CASSPYALAGVINEQFF.

This chain joins TRBV11-3 and TRBJ2-1; the D gene is possibly TRBD1 (5 bases). V was pared by 4 bases and J by 4 bases, with 11 bases between. CDR1 and CDR2 (germline): SGHNT, YENEEA. The CDR3 sequence is 14 residues long. CDR3 loop: CASSSQGRYNEQFF. The DNA of the CDR3 is TGTGCCAGCAGCTCCCAGGGCAGGTACAATGAGCAGTTCTTC.

There are a few counts of this clone. The V and J genes are TRBV19 and TRBJ2-6, with TRBD1 matching over 8 bases. Looked up from germline, CDR1 is LNHDA and CDR2 is SQIVND (reference sequence). The CDR3 sequence is 15 residues long. V shed 6 bases and J 1 base; nucleotides not matched to a gene: 2. Here the CDR3 DNA reads TGTGCCAGTAGGAACAGGGGGTCTGGGGCCAACGTCCTGACTTTC. This gives the protein CASRNRGSGANVLTF.

This rearrangement joins TRBV19 to TRBJ2-1; TRBD1 agrees at 8 bases. Trimming cost V 2 bases and J 4 bases; bases outside gene matches: 4. CDR1 LNHDA and CDR2 SQIVND come from the germline V gene (reference sequence). The CDR3 consists of 15 residues. CDR3 bases: TGTGCCAGTAGTATACAGGGGGCATCGTACAATGAGCAGTTCTTC. This translates into CASSIQGASYNEQFF.

The J gene is TRBJ2-1, the V gene TRBV19, with 8 bases lining up with TRBD1. With V trimmed by 7 bases and J by 3 bases, 11 bases remained unmatched. Germline values: CDR1 LNHDA, CDR2 SQIVND (reference sequence). The CDR3 covers 16 residues. This CDR3 reads CASKKETGVGYNEQFF. DNA for the CDR3: TGTGCCAGTAAAAAGGAGACAGGGGTCGGCTACAATGAGCAGTTCTTC.

The chain has TRBV5-1 and TRBJ2-5; TRBD2 matches 10 bases. The CDR3 contains 15 residues. From germline, CDR1 is SGHRS and CDR2 YFSETQ. Trimming took 5 bases from V and 0 from J; bases not matched to a gene: 4. DNA for the CDR3: TGCGCCAGCAGGTCCGGACTAGCGGACCAAGAGACCCAGTACTTC. Its translation is CASRSGLADQETQYF.

This clone has a handful of counts. The genes are TRBV27 and TRBJ2-7; D not resolved. V lost 8 bases and J 0 bases, leaving 11 bases between the germline ends. Germline V gene sequence: CDR1 MNHEY, CDR2 SMNVEV (reference sequence). This CDR3 contains 13 residues. Written as DNA, the CDR3 is TGTGCCAGCTCACCACCAGACTCCTACGAGCAGTACTTC. The encoded protein is CASSPPDSYEQYF.